What follows is one T cell receptor beta chain and its context. Its antigen remains unidentified. No base quality values were provided; no much bigger clone lies one nucleotide off. This sample is drawn from a study of memory CD4+ T cells and cytomegalovirus serostatus (dated by TCRdb to about 2019). Regarding the complete study: The approximately 35 healthy Belgian adults in the cohort included 9 who were CMV seropositive and some 25 who were CMV seronegative. The study sequenced CD4+ memory TCRbeta repertoires of a Belgian cohort with known cytomegalovirus serostatus to replicate a published TCR-based CMV serostatus classifier. General conclusions and limits of the study: For CMV serostatus prediction, a median bootstrapped AUC of approximately 0.95 was reached with the original framework, and a median bootstrapped AUC of about 0.89 was reached with a US-trained random forest. On the Belgian cohort, the classifier based on the original framework reached a median bootstrapped AUC of approximately 0.95, with a 95% CI of 0.76-1.00. Only CD4+CD45RO+ memory cells were sequenced, unlike the original study, which covered naive and memory CD4+ and CD8+ populations. The results were interpreted as suggesting that the CMV-associated TCR signature is mostly present in the CD4+ memory repertoire. Of fewer than 200 previously reported CMV-associated TCRbeta sequences, 55 to 75 appeared in the CD4+ memory repertoires, each in one to five individuals.

A FACSAria II was used to sort memory CD4+ T cells, defined as single viable CD3+CD4+CD8-CD45RO+ cells. CMV serostatus was assessed using a Roche Elecsys assay, by which serum IgG against CMV pp150, pp28, p38 and p52 was detected. After the samples were thawed, total CD4+ T cells were enriched through positive selection using CD4 magnetic microbeads. Samples originated from another study that specifically interrogated the CD4+ T cell memory repertoire. Following standard operating procedures, peripheral blood mononuclear cells were isolated and cryopreserved, while serum was kept at -80 degrees C. CD3-PerCP (BW264/56), CD4-APC (RPA-T4), CD45RO-PE (UCHT1) and CD8-Pacific Orange (3B5) antibodies were used for staining, and non-viable cells were excluded with Sytox blue. Genomic DNA was extracted from sorted cells with the Quick-DNA Microprep Kit. Amplification of TCRbeta DNA was done with the immunoSEQ hsTCRbeta kit, following the protocol from the manufacturer. An Illumina MiSeq instrument was used to sequence the TCRbeta libraries. The authors' pipeline ran thus. After out-of-frame sequences were removed, 2.4 million or so distinct TCRbeta sequences remained, averaging around 66,000 per individual. Each individual was scored by the count of about 150 previously reported CMV-associated TCRbeta sequences and the total productive distinct TCRbeta count. A beta-binomial model was reimplemented in Python, and scikit-learn random forests with default parameters were trained on data from the US cohort. On the Belgian cohort, classifier performance was reported as the median AUC, along with percentile confidence intervals, across 10,000 bootstrap iterations. TCRdb carries this immuneACCESS record with in-frame sequences only. Its versions omit some clonotypes, under half of them owing to an unresolved V gene in the studies checked, with the rest unexplained. V and J calls plus clone size are reproduced from that table; the DNA served to infer D and trimming. The sample table holds around 60,000 clones, of which roughly 84% were seen once. The leading ten clones occupy 0.5% of the sample.

The sequence came from an adult in good health and CMV-seronegative. Some clones in this sample may be carry-over from other donors' samples. The sample consisted of memory CD4+ T cells from blood.

The CDR3 reads CASSVLAGVPGEQFF. The nucleotide sequence is given as TGTGCCAGCAGTGTCCTAGCGGGAGTCCCCGGTGAGCAGTTCTTC. The V and J genes are TRBV2 and TRBJ2-1; TRBD2 agrees with 10 junctional bases. V trim: 4 bases; J trim: 9 bases; unmatched bases: 9. CDR1 and CDR2, per the germline V gene, are SNHLY and FYNNEI. The CDR3 sequence holds 15 residues, the cysteine and phenylalanine included. The only DNA kept is the CDR3, 45 bases in frame from the first base.